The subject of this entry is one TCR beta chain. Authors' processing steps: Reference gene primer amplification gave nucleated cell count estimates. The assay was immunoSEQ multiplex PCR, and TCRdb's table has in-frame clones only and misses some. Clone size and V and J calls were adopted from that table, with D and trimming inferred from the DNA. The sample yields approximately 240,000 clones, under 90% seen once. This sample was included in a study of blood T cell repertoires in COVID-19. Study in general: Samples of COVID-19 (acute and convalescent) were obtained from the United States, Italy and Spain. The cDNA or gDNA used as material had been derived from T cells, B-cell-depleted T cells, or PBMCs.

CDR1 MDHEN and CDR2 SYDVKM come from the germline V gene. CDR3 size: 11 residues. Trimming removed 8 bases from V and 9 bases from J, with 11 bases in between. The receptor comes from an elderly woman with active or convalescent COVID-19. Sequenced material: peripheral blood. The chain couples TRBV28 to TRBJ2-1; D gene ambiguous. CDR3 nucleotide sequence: TGTGCCAGCGGTTATATGCGTGAGCAGTTCTTC. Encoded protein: CASGYMREQFF.